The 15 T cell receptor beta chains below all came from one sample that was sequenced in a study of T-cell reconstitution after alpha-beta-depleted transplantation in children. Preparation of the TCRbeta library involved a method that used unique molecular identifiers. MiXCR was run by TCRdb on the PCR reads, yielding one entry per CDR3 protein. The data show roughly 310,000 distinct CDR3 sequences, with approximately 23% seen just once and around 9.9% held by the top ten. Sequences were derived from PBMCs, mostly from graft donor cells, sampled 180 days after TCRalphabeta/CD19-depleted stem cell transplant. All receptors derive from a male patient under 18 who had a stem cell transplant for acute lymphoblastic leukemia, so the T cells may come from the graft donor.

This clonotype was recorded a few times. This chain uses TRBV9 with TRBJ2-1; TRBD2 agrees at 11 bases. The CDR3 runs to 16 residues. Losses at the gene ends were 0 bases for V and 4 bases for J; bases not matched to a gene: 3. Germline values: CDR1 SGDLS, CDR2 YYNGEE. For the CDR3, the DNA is TGTGCCAGCAGCGTAGAAGGACTAGCGGGTTACAATGAGCAGTTCTTC. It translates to CASSVEGLAGYNEQFF.

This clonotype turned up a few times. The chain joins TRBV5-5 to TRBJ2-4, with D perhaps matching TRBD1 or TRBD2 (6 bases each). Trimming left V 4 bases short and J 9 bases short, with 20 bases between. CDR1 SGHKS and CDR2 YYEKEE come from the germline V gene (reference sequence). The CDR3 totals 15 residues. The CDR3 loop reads CASSRGGGSGPIQYF. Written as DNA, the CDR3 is TGTGCCAGCAGCCGAGGTGGGGGCAGCGGGCCCATTCAGTACTTC.

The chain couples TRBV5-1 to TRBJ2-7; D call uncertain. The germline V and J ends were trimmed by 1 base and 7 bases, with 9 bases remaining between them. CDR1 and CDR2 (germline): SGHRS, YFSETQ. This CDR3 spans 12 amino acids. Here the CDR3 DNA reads TGCGCCAGCAGCTTGACTTGGGGTGAGCAGTACTTC. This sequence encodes CASSLTWGEQYF.

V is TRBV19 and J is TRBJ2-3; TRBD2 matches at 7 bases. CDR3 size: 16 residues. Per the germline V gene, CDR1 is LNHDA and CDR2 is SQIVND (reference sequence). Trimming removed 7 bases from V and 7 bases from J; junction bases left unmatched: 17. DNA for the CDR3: TGTGCCAGTAACCCCTTTGATGGGCGGGAGATGAATACGCAGTATTTT. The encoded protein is CASNPFDGREMNTQYF. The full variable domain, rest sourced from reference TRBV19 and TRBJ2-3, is DGGITQSPKYLFRKEGQNVTLSCEQNLNHDAMYWYRQDPGQGLRLIYYSQIVNDFQKGDIAEGYSVSREKKESFPLTVTSAQKNPTAFYLCASNPFDGREMNTQYFGPGTRLTVL.

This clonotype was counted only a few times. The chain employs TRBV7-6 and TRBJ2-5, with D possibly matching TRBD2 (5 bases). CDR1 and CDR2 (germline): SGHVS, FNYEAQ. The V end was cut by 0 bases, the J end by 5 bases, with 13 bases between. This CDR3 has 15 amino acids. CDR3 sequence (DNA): TGTGCCAGCAGCTTAGCCCCCGGGCCGGGGGAGACCCAGTACTTC. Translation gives CASSLAPGPGETQYF.

CDR3 nucleotide sequence: TGTGCCAGCAGCCCCACACCGGCCGAGACCCAGTACTTC. It yields the protein CASSPTPAETQYF. The chain employs TRBV7-9 and TRBJ2-5; D ambiguous. Germline lookup yields CDR1 SEHNR and CDR2 FQNEAQ (reference sequence). Trimming cost V 5 bases and J 5 bases, with 12 bases left between them. The CDR3 has 13 residues. Full variable domain (outside the CDR3, taken from reference TRBV7-9 and TRBJ2-5): DTGVSQNPRHKITKRGQNVTFRCDPISEHNRLYWYRQTLGQGPEFLTYFQNEAQLEKSRLLSDRFSAERPKGSFSTLEIQRTEQGDSAMYLCASSPTPAETQYFGPGTRLLVL.

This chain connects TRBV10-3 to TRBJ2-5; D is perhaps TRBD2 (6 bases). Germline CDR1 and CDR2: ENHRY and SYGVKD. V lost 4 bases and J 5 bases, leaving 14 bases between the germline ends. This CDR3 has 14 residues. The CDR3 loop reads CAISVELAGETQYF. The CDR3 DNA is TGTGCCATCAGTGTGGAACTAGCTGGGGAGACCCAGTACTTC.

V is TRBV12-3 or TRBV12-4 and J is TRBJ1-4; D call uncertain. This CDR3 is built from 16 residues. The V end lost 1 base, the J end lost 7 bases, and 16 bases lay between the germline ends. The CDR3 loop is CASSLGKRVWGEKLFF. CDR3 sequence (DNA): TGTGCCAGCAGTTTAGGGAAGAGGGTTTGGGGTGAAAAACTGTTTTTT.

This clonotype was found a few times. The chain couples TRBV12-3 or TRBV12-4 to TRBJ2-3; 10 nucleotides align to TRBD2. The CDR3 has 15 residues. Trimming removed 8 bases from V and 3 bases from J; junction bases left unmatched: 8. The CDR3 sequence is CASCPAGGITDTQYF. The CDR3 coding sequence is TGTGCCAGCTGTCCAGCGGGAGGGATTACAGATACGCAGTATTTT.

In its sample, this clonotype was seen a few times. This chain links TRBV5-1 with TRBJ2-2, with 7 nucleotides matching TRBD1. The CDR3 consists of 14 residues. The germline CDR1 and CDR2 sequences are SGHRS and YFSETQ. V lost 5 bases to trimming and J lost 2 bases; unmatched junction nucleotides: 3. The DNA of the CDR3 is TGCGCCAGCAGTGGGACAGTTAACACCGGGGAGCTGTTTTTT. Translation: CASSGTVNTGELFF.

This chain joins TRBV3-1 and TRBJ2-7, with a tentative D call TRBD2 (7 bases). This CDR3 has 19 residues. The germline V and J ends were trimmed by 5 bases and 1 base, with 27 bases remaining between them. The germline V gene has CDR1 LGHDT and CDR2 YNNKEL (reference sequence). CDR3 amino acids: CASSYFAVWGGDPSYEQYF. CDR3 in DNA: TGTGCCAGCAGCTACTTTGCGGTGTGGGGGGGCGACCCTTCCTACGAGCAGTACTTC.

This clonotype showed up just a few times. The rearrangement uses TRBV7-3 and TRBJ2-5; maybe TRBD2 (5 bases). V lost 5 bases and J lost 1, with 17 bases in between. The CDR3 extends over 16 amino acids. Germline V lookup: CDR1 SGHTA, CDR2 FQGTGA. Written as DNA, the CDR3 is TGTGCCAGCAGCCCCGCCCGACTAACAACCCAAGAGACCCAGTACTTC. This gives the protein CASSPARLTTQETQYF.

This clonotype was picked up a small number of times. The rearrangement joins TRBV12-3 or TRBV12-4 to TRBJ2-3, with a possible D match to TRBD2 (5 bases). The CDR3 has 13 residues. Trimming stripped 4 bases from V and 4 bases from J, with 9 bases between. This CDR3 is CASSWRRADTQYF. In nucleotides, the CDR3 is TGTGCCAGCAGTTGGAGGAGAGCAGATACGCAGTATTTT.

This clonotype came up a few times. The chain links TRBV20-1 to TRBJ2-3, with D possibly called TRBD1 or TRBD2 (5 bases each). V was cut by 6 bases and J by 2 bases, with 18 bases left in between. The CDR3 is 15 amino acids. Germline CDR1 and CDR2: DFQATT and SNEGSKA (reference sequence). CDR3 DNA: TGCAGTGCCACGCCACCGGGACCCTCCACAGATACGCAGTATTTT. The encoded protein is CSATPPGPSTDTQYF.

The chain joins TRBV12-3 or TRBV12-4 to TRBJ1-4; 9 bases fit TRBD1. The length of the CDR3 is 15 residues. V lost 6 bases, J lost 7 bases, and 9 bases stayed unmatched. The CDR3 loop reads CASRGQGRVVEKLFF. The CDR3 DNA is TGTGCCAGCAGGGGACAGGGCCGCGTAGTTGAAAAACTGTTTTTT.